Listed here are 6 T cell receptor beta chains from one sample, sequenced in a study of type 1 and type 2 diabetes patients. Genomic DNA was the PCR template. The TCR beta CDR3 region was amplified using 30 forward and 13 reverse primers. TCRdb reanalysed the multiplex PCR reads using MiXCR and keeps one entry per CDR3 protein. The table includes 250,000 or so distinct CDR3 sequences, around 50% detected once. The specimen was peripheral blood mononuclear cells (PBMCs). The source is a man in his late teens or twenties with type 2 diabetes.

To note about this clonotype: Just one base apart from a much larger clone, this may be a read error. The rearrangement joins TRBV10-1 to TRBJ1-1; maybe TRBD1 (6 bases). The CDR3 totals 14 residues. Germline CDR1 is WNHNN and CDR2 is SYGVQD (reference sequence). CDR3 sequence (DNA): TGCGCCAGCAGTCAACAGGGACTCAACACTGGAGCTTTCTTT. Its protein is CASSQQGLNTGAFF.

This clonotype came up a few times. The chain links TRBV20-1 to TRBJ1-2, with D hard to call. This CDR3 comprises 13 residues. V lost 3 bases to trimming and J lost 7 bases, with 15 bases between them. Germline CDR1 and CDR2: DFQATT and SNEGSKA (reference sequence). The CDR3 DNA reads as TGCAGTGCTAGGGAGAGGGCCTCCTCTGGCTACACCTTC. Translating it yields CSARERASSGYTF.

This clonotype was detected a few times. The chain links TRBV24-1 to TRBJ2-5; weak D call: TRBD2 (6 bases). Germline-derived CDR1 and CDR2 are KGHDR and SFDVKD. The length of the CDR3 is 13 residues. Trimming cost V 4 bases and J 5 bases, with 10 bases left between them. CDR3 nucleotide sequence: TGTGCCACCAGTGAGGCGGGACTCGAGACCCAGTACTTC. This sequence encodes CATSEAGLETQYF.

Only a few counts were recorded for this clonotype. The chain recombines TRBV20-1 with TRBJ1-6, with D tentatively TRBD1 (6 bases). V lost 0 bases and J lost 7, with 19 bases in between. The CDR3 sequence is 17 residues long. From germline, CDR1 is DFQATT and CDR2 SNEGSKA (reference sequence). The CDR3 here is CSARDGVDRRPNSPLHF. As DNA, the CDR3 is TGCAGTGCTAGAGATGGGGTCGACAGGCGGCCAAATTCACCCCTCCACTTT.

The chain has TRBV29-1 and TRBJ1-5; a possible D gene is TRBD1 (6 bases). Germline-derived CDR1 and CDR2 are SQVTM and ANQGSEA. The CDR3 is made up of 11 amino acids. Trimming removed 2 bases from V and 11 bases from J, with 10 bases in between. Written as DNA, the CDR3 is TGCAGCGTTGAATTTAGGGGGGCCCAGCATTTT. Encoded protein: CSVEFRGAQHF.

This clonotype was detected only once. The chain combines TRBV7-3 with TRBJ1-1; D is undetermined. V was trimmed by 6 bases and J by 0 bases, leaving 8 bases between them. The CDR3 spans 13 residues. Germline V lookup: CDR1 SGHTA, CDR2 FQGTGA. In nucleotides, the CDR3 is TGTGCCAGCAGTAAAGACCTGAACACTGAAGCTTTCTTT. Translated, it gives CASSKDLNTEAFF.